The 21 T cell receptor beta chains reported below all come from one sample, sequenced in a study of T cells in Graves' hyperthyroidism and ophthalmopathy. RNA transcripts provided the source from which TCR beta CDR3 regions were amplified. Carried out on the TCR CDR3, a first-round RT-PCR used the HTBI primer set. TCRdb re-called the multiplex PCR reads through MiXCR, storing one row per CDR3 protein. The sample holds hundreds of thousands of distinct CDR3 sequences; about 20% are singletons and the top ten take roughly 44%. Sequenced: blood. The receptors come from a man aged 35-49 years with Graves' ophthalmopathy.

This clonotype was counted between two and nine times. This chain's CDR3 is CASSVEMEGYEQYF. The CDR3 DNA reads as TGTGCCAGCAGCGTAGAGATGGAAGGCTACGAGCAGTACTTC. This chain joins TRBV9 and TRBJ2-7; the D is unclear. Germline CDR1 is SGDLS and CDR2 is YYNGEE. The CDR3 length is 14 residues. V lost 0 bases to trimming and J lost 3 bases, with 10 bases between them. Complete variable domain (other parts from reference TRBV9 and TRBJ2-7): DSGVTQTPKHLITATGQRVTLRCSPRSGDLSVYWYQQSLDQGLQFLIQYYNGEERAKGNILERFSAQQFPDLHSELNLSSLELGDSALYFCASSVEMEGYEQYFGPGTRLTVT.

This clonotype came up a few times. The chain joins TRBV25-1 to TRBJ2-1, with D perhaps assigned TRBD1 or TRBD2 (5 bases each). This CDR3 region has 13 residues. Germline CDR1 is MGHDK and CDR2 is SYGVNS. Trimming left V 3 bases short and J 11 bases short, with 14 bases between. The CDR3 spells CASSDWGRPQQFF. The CDR3 nucleotides are TGTGCCAGCAGTGATTGGGGACGACCTCAGCAGTTCTTC.

Ten or more counts support this clonotype. V and J are TRBV11-2 and TRBJ2-2, with D perhaps assigned TRBD1 or TRBD2 (6 bases each). V dropped 6 bases and J dropped 8 bases, with 19 bases sitting between them. Germline-derived CDR1 and CDR2 are SGHAT and FQNNGV. The CDR3 runs 15 residues. The CDR3 region has the DNA TGTGCCAGCAGAGGGGGGACCAGAGAAGGAGGGGAGCTGTTTTTT. It is translated as CASRGGTREGGELFF.

V and J are TRBV7-2 and TRBJ2-3, with no clear D. The CDR3 is made up of 14 amino acids. CDR1 is SGHTA and CDR2 is FQGNSA in the germline V gene. V dropped 5 bases and J dropped 3 bases, with 12 bases sitting between them. CDR3 in amino acids: CASSPPPITDTQYF. DNA for the CDR3: TGTGCCAGCAGCCCCCCCCCAATTACAGATACGCAGTATTTT.

This clonotype has just one count. V and J are TRBV20-1 and TRBJ2-1; D possibly corresponds to TRBD2 (6 bases). Germline CDR1 and CDR2: DFQATT and SNEGSKA (reference sequence). This CDR3 is built from 14 residues. With 5 bases removed from V and 5 bases from J, the gap between germline ends came to 16 bases. In nucleotides, the CDR3 is TGCAGTGCTCCCTCGTGGGCGGGACACAATGAGCAGTTCTTC. Its protein product is CSAPSWAGHNEQFF.

The genes are TRBV5-1 and TRBJ1-2; TRBD1 matches at 8 bases. Per germline, CDR1 SGHRS and CDR2 YFSETQ. J lost 4 bases, V lost 1 base, and 6 bases had no gene match. The CDR3 loop spans 15 amino acids. The DNA of the CDR3 is TGCGCCAGCAGCTTGACGAGGGACAGGTCCTATGGCTACACCTTC. Translated, it gives CASSLTRDRSYGYTF.

This chain joins TRBV9 and TRBJ1-6; maybe TRBD1 (5 bases). The V and J ends lost 4 bases and 10 bases respectively, with 18 bases between them. The CDR3 covers 15 residues. Looked up from germline, CDR1 is SGDLS and CDR2 is YYNGEE. The CDR3 reads CASSPGMGDESPLHF. The DNA for the CDR3 is TGTGCCAGCAGCCCGGGTATGGGGGATGAGTCACCCCTCCACTTT.

The chain carries TRBV30 and TRBJ2-1; 9 nucleotides line up with TRBD1. J lost 6 bases, V lost 3 bases, and 9 bases had no gene match. Germline V gene data show CDR1 as GTSNPN and CDR2 as SVGIG (reference sequence). CDR3 size: 15 residues. CDR3 loop: CAWRKPGQGGNEQFF. Written as DNA, the CDR3 is TGTGCCTGGAGGAAACCGGGACAGGGAGGCAATGAGCAGTTCTTC.

This clonotype was observed many times. This sequence joins TRBV6-1 and TRBJ2-3; 13 bases map to TRBD2. V lost 6 bases and J lost 5; bases outside the gene matches: 2. The CDR3 has 14 residues. The V gene's germline CDR1 is MNHNS and CDR2 SASEGT. The CDR3 coding sequence is TGTGCCAGCAGGAGGACTAGCGGGAGAGATACGCAGTATTTT. As protein: CASRRTSGRDTQYF.

This clonotype was detected ten times or more. The V call is TRBV6-1, the J call TRBJ1-5, with D uncertain. From germline, CDR1 is MNHNS and CDR2 SASEGT. V was pared by 7 bases and J by 6 bases, with 13 bases between. There are 13 residues in the CDR3. The CDR3 sequence is CASTDRRSQPQHF. In nucleotides, the CDR3 is TGTGCCAGCACGGACCGAAGGAGTCAGCCCCAGCATTTT.

Ten or more counts support this clonotype. The chain combines TRBV3-1 with TRBJ2-2, with no clear D. This CDR3 comprises 13 residues. The germline CDR1 and CDR2 sequences are LGHDT and YNNKEL (reference sequence). Trimming shortened V by 1 base and J by 7 bases, and 7 bases separated the two germline ends. In DNA form, the CDR3 reads TGTGCCAGCAGCCAAGGGAGTGGCGGGGAGCTGTTTTTT. Protein sequence: CASSQGSGGELFF.

This clonotype was counted only a few times. The V and J genes are TRBV12-3 or TRBV12-4 and TRBJ1-1, with 10 bases lining up with TRBD1. The junction had 15 bases not matched to a gene; V was cut back by 6 bases and J by 8 bases. This CDR3 is built from 16 residues. CDR3 in DNA: TGTGCCAGCAGCTCGACAGGGGGCCGTAGAGTAAGGGAAGCTTTCTTT. It encodes CASSSTGGRRVREAFF.

The chain combines TRBV9 with TRBJ2-1, with 10 nucleotides matching TRBD2. The J segment lost 4 bases and the V segment lost 3 bases, leaving 4 bases of the junction unmatched. In germline, CDR1 is SGDLS, CDR2 YYNGEE. This CDR3 has 15 amino acids. The CDR3 sequence: CASSAQAGGYNEQFF. CDR3 sequence (DNA): TGTGCCAGCAGCGCACAAGCGGGGGGGTACAATGAGCAGTTCTTC. Full variable domain (remainder filled in from reference TRBV9 and TRBJ2-1): DSGVTQTPKHLITATGQRVTLRCSPRSGDLSVYWYQQSLDQGLQFLIQYYNGEERAKGNILERFSAQQFPDLHSELNLSSLELGDSALYFCASSAQAGGYNEQFFGPGTRLTVL.

This clonotype was seen a few times. The V gene is TRBV4-1, the J gene TRBJ2-7, with D uncertain. Germline V CDR1 and CDR2: MGHRA, YSYEKL. V dropped 0 bases and J dropped 3 bases, with 9 bases sitting between them. The CDR3 extends over 14 amino acids. The CDR3 spells CASSQEPGFYEQYF. CDR3 DNA: TGCGCCAGCAGCCAAGAACCAGGATTCTACGAGCAGTACTTC.

This clonotype was counted at least ten times. This chain connects TRBV5-1 to TRBJ2-5, with no clear D. This CDR3 contains 15 residues. V lost 6 bases and J 2 bases, leaving 17 bases between the germline ends. Per germline, CDR1 SGHRS and CDR2 YFSETQ. In DNA form, the CDR3 reads TGCGCCAGCACCCTCGCGAACCCCCTACAAGAGACCCAGTACTTC. As protein: CASTLANPLQETQYF. The full variable domain, its missing parts supplied by reference TRBV5-1 and TRBJ2-5, is KAGVTQTPRYLIKTRGQQVTLSCSPISGHRSVSWYQQTPGQGLQFLFEYFSETQRNKGNFPGRFSGRQFSNSRSEMNVSTLELGDSALYLCASTLANPLQETQYFGPGTRLLVL.

This clonotype has more than one count but fewer than ten. The chain has TRBV6-1 and TRBJ2-7; D gene uncertain. The CDR3 loop spans 11 amino acids. Trimming took 8 bases from V and 0 from J, leaving 5 bases between them. Germline V lookup: CDR1 MNHNS, CDR2 SASEGT. The CDR3 protein is CASPISYEQYF. CDR3 nucleotide sequence: TGTGCCAGCCCGATCTCCTACGAGCAGTACTTC.

J is TRBJ1-5 and V is TRBV20-1; no clear D. Germline CDR1 is DFQATT and CDR2 is SNEGSKA (reference sequence). V lost 0 bases and J lost 3, with 15 bases in between. The CDR3 runs 16 residues. Here the CDR3 reads CSARDRERADNQPQHF. As DNA, the CDR3 is TGCAGTGCTAGAGATAGGGAGCGCGCTGACAATCAGCCCCAGCATTTT.

This clonotype was recorded many times. This sequence joins TRBV27 and TRBJ2-7, with TRBD1 matching over 9 bases. This CDR3 is built from 16 residues. The germline CDR1 and CDR2 sequences are MNHEY and SMNVEV (reference sequence). J gave up 0 bases and V 5 bases, and 8 bases lay outside the gene matches. CDR3 nucleotides: TGTGCCAGCAGTCGCTCCGGGACAGGGAACTCCTACGAGCAGTACTTC. Amino acid sequence: CASSRSGTGNSYEQYF.

The V gene is TRBV7-9, the J gene TRBJ2-7; 11 positions match TRBD2. V was clipped by 2 bases and J by 1 base; unmatched bases: 16. The CDR3 is 20 residues long. Germline assignment: CDR1 SEHNR and CDR2 FQNEAQ (reference sequence). CDR3 protein: CASSLRGSTSGTLGSYEQYF. Written as DNA, the CDR3 is TGTGCCAGCAGCTTAAGGGGGTCGACTAGCGGGACTCTAGGATCCTACGAGCAGTACTTC.

The chain has TRBV14 and TRBJ1-1; D is undetermined. V shed 1 base and J shed 3 bases, with 9 bases lying between them. This CDR3 is 14 amino acids long. Germline V CDR1 and CDR2: SGHDN, FVKESK. The CDR3 spells CASSQGWRDTEAFF. CDR3 DNA: TGTGCCAGCAGCCAAGGATGGAGGGACACTGAAGCTTTCTTT.

This clonotype was detected only a few times. The J gene is TRBJ2-1, the V gene TRBV7-9; D might be TRBD1 (5 bases). Trimming took off 3 bases at V and 6 bases at J, with 9 bases between the two ends. CDR3 length: 13 amino acids. Per germline, CDR1 SEHNR and CDR2 FQNEAQ (reference sequence). CDR3 nucleotides: TGTGCCAGCAGCTTTCAGGGCCCCAATGAGCAGTTCTTC. It is translated as CASSFQGPNEQFF.